This TCR beta chain was identified during a study of T cells after yellow fever vaccination. The TCR cDNA carried a universal primer site and UMIs from 5'RACE template switching. Via MiXCR, TCRdb re-called the 5' RACE reads, giving one row per CDR3 protein. The repertoire has roughly 500,000 distinct CDR3 sequences, about a fifth of them found once; the top ten carry roughly an eighth. Germline V gene sequence: CDR1 SGHRS, CDR2 YFSETQ. V was clipped by 7 bases and J by 0 bases, with 16 bases between them. There are 16 residues in the CDR3. Overall study findings and caveats: Primary-vaccination clones mostly resurfaced post-booster (nearly 97% CD4, about 87% CD8).

Details on this clonotype: The antigen is undetermined.

This TCR was recovered from a young man who received the YFV17D yellow fever vaccine. Specimen: PBMCs, collected 15 days after the yellow fever booster vaccination. The chain joins TRBV5-1 to TRBJ2-2; perhaps TRBD1 as D (6 bases). Written as DNA, the CDR3 is TGCGCCAGCGAGTGGAACGGGACACCGAACACCGGGGAGCTGTTTTTT. It yields the protein CASEWNGTPNTGELFF.